This T cell receptor (beta chain) was identified in a study of blood T cell repertoires in COVID-19. TCRdb keeps only in-frame clones here, not all; method: immunoSEQ multiplex PCR. The sample includes about 310,000 clones, roughly 84% of them seen just once. Sequencing was performed on peripheral blood. The TCR sequence derives from a man aged 50-59 years with active or convalescent COVID-19.

The CDR3 coding sequence is TGTGCCAGCAGCTTGCGCGTCACAGATACGCAGTATTTT. Translated, it gives CASSLRVTDTQYF. V usage is TRBV5-6 and J usage is TRBJ2-3; no firm D call. This CDR3 has 13 residues. Germline V gene sequence: CDR1 SGHDT, CDR2 YYEEEE. Trimming cost V 1 base and J 2 bases, with 5 bases left between them.